A selection of T cell receptor beta chains follows, all from one sample in a study of blood T cell repertoires in COVID-19. Assay: immunoSEQ multiplex PCR; the TCRdb copy retains only in-frame clones and omits some. The sample lists some 260,000 clones, about nine tenths seen once, with under 2% in the top ten. Material for sequencing was PBMCs or T cells enriched from blood (not recorded which). These receptor sequences come from a man aged 40-49 years who had recovered from COVID-19. Each CDR3 is given with its conserved first and last residue. Fields, in order: clone size, V gene, D gene, CDR3 length, J gene, CDR3 DNA, CDR3 protein. D genes are given only for firm matches. Size is omitted from some rows. Given values are once, few, many or a class for expanded clones.

NA	TRBV3-1/TRBV3-2	TRBD2	15	TRBJ2-7	TGTGCCAGCAGCCAAGGACTAGCGGGGACTGATGAGCAGTACTTC	CASSQGLAGTDEQYF
NA	TRBV28	NA	14	TRBJ2-1	TGTGCCAGCAGTAACCAGGGGTTGGTGAGTGAGCAGCTCTTC	CASSNQGLVSEQLF
NA	TRBV2	TRBD1	13	TRBJ1-2	TGTGCCAGCAGCCTTACAGGGGGAGGAGGCTACACCTTC	CASSLTGGGGYTF
NA	TRBV27	TRBD1	15	TRBJ1-4	TGTGCCAGCAGTCAACGGACAGGGATCAATGAAAAACTGTTTTTT	CASSQRTGINEKLFF
once	TRBV7-2	NA	13	TRBJ1-2	TGTGCCAGCAGCTTAGGGGGGGGCTATGGCTACACCTTC	CASSLGGGYGYTF
NA	TRBV10-3	NA	14	TRBJ1-6	TGTGCCAGCTGGGAGGGGGGAATTGGATCACCCCTCCACTTT	CASWEGGIGSPLHF
NA	TRBV9	NA	13	TRBJ1-4	TGTGCCAGCAGCCCCCAGGGATTTGAAAAACTGTTTTTT	CASSPQGFEKLFF
NA	TRBV7-2	TRBD2	17	TRBJ2-2	TGTGCCAGCAGCCCTACCACTAGCGGACTTAACACCGGGGAGCTGTTTTTT	CASSPTTSGLNTGELFF
NA	TRBV28	TRBD1	13	TRBJ2-7	TGTGCCAGCAGTTTAACCGAGACAGGGGCAACCAGCTTC	CASSLTETGATSF
NA	TRBV27	TRBD2	16	TRBJ2-1	TGTGCCAGCAGTTTGTCCGGGACTAGCGGGAGTAGTGAGCAGTTCTTC	CASSLSGTSGSSEQFF
NA	TRBV2	TRBD1	13	TRBJ2-7	TGTGCCACCACGGGACAGTCGACGGCCGAGCAGTACTTC	CATTGQSTAEQYF
NA	TRBV4-2	NA	17	TRBJ1-6	TGTGCCAGCAGCCAAGGGGCTTTGACGGACTATAATTCACCCCTCCACTTT	CASSQGALTDYNSPLHF
NA	TRBV4-1	TRBD2	17	TRBJ2-1	TGCGCCAGCAGTTTCAGTGGCACTAGCGGGGGTGGATATGAGCAGTTCTTC	CASSFSGTSGGGYEQFF
NA	TRBV7-2	TRBD2	15	TRBJ2-7	TGTGCCAGCAGCATCTCTAGCGGGGGCTCCTACGAGCAGTACTTC	CASSISSGGSYEQYF
NA	TRBV2	TRBD2	15	TRBJ2-1	TGTGCCAGCAAGAAACTAGCGGGAGGTAGCAATGAGCAGTTCTTC	CASKKLAGGSNEQFF
NA	TRBV14	TRBD2	16	TRBJ2-3	TGTGCCAGCAGCCAAGGAACCGGGCGGGAGAGAGATACGCAGTATTTT	CASSQGTGRERDTQYF
few	TRBV6-4	TRBD2	16	TRBJ2-3	TGTGCCAGCAGTGATCTAGCGGGAGATCGTACAGATACGCAGTATTTT	CASSDLAGDRTDTQYF
once	TRBV7-9	TRBD1	16	TRBJ1-2	TGTGCCAGCAGCTTGGGCACAGGGGGGGTTAACTATGGCTACACCTTC	CASSLGTGGVNYGYTF
once	TRBV7-2	NA	14	TRBJ1-4	TGTGCCAGCAGCTTAGCCGCAGGATATGAAAAACTGTTTTTT	CASSLAAGYEKLFF
NA	TRBV18	NA	14	TRBJ2-3	TGTGCCAGCTCACCAGAAGGTTCGCCAGGTACGCAGTATTTT	CASSPEGSPGTQYF
NA	TRBV2	TRBD1	15	TRBJ2-7	TGTGCCAGCAGTATCGGGACAGGGGTTCCCCACGAGCAGTACTTC	CASSIGTGVPHEQYF
NA	TRBV28	NA	13	TRBJ2-1	TGTGCCAGCAGTCACGGGGACTACAATGAGCAGTTCTTC	CASSHGDYNEQFF
NA	TRBV7-2	NA	15	TRBJ1-5	TGTGCCAGCAGCCTATCGACAGATAGCAATCAGCCCCAGCATTTT	CASSLSTDSNQPQHF
NA	TRBV2	NA	13	TRBJ2-7	TGTGCCAGCAGTCGGGAAGGACCGTACGAGCAGTACTTC	CASSREGPYEQYF
NA	TRBV5-6	NA	12	TRBJ1-2	TGTGCCAGCAGCTTGGGGAGGGGTGGCTACACCTTC	CASSLGRGGYTF
NA	TRBV27	NA	14	TRBJ1-2	TGTGCCCGCTGGGGGGGCAGGGGAAGGGAGGGCTACACCTTC	CARWGGRGREGYTF
NA	TRBV2	TRBD1	14	TRBJ1-2	TGTGCCAGCAGTCCCATAACAGGGGAACCTGGCTACACCTTC	CASSPITGEPGYTF
NA	TRBV5-1	TRBD1	15	TRBJ2-7	TGCGCCAGCAGCTTGGGGGACAGTCCGACCTACGAGCAGTACTTC	CASSLGDSPTYEQYF
NA	TRBV5-6	NA	13	TRBJ1-2	TGTGCCAGCAGCTTGCAAAGGGGATATGGCTACACCTTC	CASSLQRGYGYTF
few	TRBV12-3/TRBV12-4	TRBD1	12	TRBJ1-2	TGTGCCAGCAGCTCACAGGGGGTTGGCTACACCTTC	CASSSQGVGYTF
NA	TRBV4-1	TRBD1	18	TRBJ2-3	TGCGCCAGCAGCCCCAGAATACTAGGACAGGCTATCACAGATACGCAGTATTTT	CASSPRILGQAITDTQYF
NA	TRBV6-4	TRBD2	15	TRBJ2-3	TGTGCCAGCAGCCCCGGGACTACACTCCCCGATACGCAGTATTTT	CASSPGTTLPDTQYF
NA	TRBV30	NA	14	TRBJ1-2	TGTGCCTGGAGTGGGGGGACTTCCAACTATGGCTACACCTTC	CAWSGGTSNYGYTF
NA	TRBV7-9	NA	18	TRBJ1-2	TGTGCCAGCAGCTTAAGTCAGGGGATCTTTCACATTAACTATGGCTACACCTTC	CASSLSQGIFHINYGYTF
NA	TRBV3-1/TRBV3-2	TRBD1	19	TRBJ2-3	TGTGCCAGCAGCCAGAACACAAAGGGGGCCTCCCTTCGCACAGATACGCAGTATTTT	CASSQNTKGASLRTDTQYF
NA	TRBV27	NA	15	TRBJ1-2	TGTGCCAGCATTGGTACTTCGGGGGGGCGGAGTGGCTACACCTTC	CASIGTSGGRSGYTF
NA	TRBV4-2	TRBD2	14	TRBJ2-3	TGTGCCAGCAGAGGCGGGGGGTTCACAGATACGCAGTATTTT	CASRGGGFTDTQYF
NA	TRBV5-1	NA	17	TRBJ2-1	TGCGCCAGCAGCTTTACGATAGCGGGGCCGCAGGGGGATGAGCAGTTCTTC	CASSFTIAGPQGDEQFF
NA	TRBV18	NA	14	TRBJ1-5	TGTGCCAGCTCACCGAGCAATAGCAATCAGCCCCAGCATTTT	CASSPSNSNQPQHF
NA	TRBV27	NA	14	TRBJ1-2	TGTGCCAGCAGTTTGGGGGGGCGCGAGTACGGCTACACCTTC	CASSLGGREYGYTF
NA	TRBV24-1	TRBD2	18	TRBJ2-5	TGTGCCACCAGTGCCGCGGGACTAGCGGGAGAAAGAGGAGAGACCCAGTACTTC	CATSAAGLAGERGETQYF
NA	TRBV28	TRBD2	16	TRBJ2-1	TGTGCCAGCAGTTCCCTTCCTAGCGGGAGAGGCAATGAGCAGTTCTTC	CASSSLPSGRGNEQFF
NA	TRBV9	TRBD1	12	TRBJ2-7	TGTGCCAGCAGGGGGACAGGGTACGAGCAGTACTTC	CASRGTGYEQYF
NA	TRBV28	NA	16	TRBJ1-1	TGTGCCAGTAGACGGGACACTCGTGGAATGAACACTGAAGCTTTCTTT	CASRRDTRGMNTEAFF